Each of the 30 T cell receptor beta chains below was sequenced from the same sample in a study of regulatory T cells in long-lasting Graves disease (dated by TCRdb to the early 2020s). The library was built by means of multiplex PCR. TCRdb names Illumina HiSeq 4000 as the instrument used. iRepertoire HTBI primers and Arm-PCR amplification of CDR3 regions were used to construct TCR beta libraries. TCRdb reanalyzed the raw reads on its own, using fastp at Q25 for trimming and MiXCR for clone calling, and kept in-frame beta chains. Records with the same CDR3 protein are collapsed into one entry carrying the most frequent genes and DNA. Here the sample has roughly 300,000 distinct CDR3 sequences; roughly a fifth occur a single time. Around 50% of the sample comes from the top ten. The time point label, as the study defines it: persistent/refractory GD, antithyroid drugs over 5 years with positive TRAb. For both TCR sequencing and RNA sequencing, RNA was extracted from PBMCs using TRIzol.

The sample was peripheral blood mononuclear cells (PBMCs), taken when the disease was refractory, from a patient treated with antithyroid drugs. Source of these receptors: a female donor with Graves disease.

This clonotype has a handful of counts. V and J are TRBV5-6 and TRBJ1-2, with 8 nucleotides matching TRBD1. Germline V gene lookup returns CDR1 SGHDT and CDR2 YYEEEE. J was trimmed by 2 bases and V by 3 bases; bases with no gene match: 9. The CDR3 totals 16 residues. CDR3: CASSWGPTGVNYGYTF. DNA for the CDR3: TGTGCCAGCAGCTGGGGACCGACAGGGGTGAACTATGGCTACACCTTC. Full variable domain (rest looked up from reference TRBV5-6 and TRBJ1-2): DAGVTQSPTHLIKTRGQQVTLRCSPKSGHDTVSWYQQALGQGPQFIFQYYEEEERQRGNFPDRFSGHQFPNYSSELNVNALLLGDSALYLCASSWGPTGVNYGYTFGSGTRLTVV.

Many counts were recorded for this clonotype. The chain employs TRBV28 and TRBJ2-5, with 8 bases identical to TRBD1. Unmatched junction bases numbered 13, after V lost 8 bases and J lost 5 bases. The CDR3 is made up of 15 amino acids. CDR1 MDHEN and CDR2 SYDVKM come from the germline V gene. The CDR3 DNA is TGTGCCAGCGCTCCGGGACAGGCCGCGTTGGAGACCCAGTACTTC. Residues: CASAPGQAALETQYF.

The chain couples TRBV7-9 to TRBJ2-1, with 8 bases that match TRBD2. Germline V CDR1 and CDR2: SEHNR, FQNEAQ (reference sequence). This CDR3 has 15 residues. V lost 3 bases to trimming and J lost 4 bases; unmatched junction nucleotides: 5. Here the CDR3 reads CASSFAGGQYNEQFF. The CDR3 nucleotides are TGTGCCAGCAGCTTTGCGGGAGGACAGTACAATGAGCAGTTCTTC. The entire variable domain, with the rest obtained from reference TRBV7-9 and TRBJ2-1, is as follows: DTGVSQNPRHKITKRGQNVTFRCDPISEHNRLYWYRQTLGQGPEFLTYFQNEAQLEKSRLLSDRFSAERPKGSFSTLEIQRTEQGDSAMYLCASSFAGGQYNEQFFGPGTRLTVL.

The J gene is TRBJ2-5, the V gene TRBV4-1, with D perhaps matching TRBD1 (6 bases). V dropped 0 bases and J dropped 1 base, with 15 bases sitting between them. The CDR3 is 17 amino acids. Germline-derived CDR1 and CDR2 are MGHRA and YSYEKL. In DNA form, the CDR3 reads TGCGCCAGCAGCCAAGACCCACTTGGGACATTCCAAGAGACCCAGTACTTC. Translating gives CASSQDPLGTFQETQYF.

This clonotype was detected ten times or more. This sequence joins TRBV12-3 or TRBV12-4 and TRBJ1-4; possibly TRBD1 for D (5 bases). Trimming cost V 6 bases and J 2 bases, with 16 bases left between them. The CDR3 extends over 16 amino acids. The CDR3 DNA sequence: TGTGCCAGCAGCCCGGATCCGGGACGTACTAATGAAAAACTGTTTTTT. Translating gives CASSPDPGRTNEKLFF.

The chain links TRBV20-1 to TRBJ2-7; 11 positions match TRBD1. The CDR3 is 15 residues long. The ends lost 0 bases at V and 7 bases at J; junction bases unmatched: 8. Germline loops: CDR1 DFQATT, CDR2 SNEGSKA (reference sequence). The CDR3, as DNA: TGCAGTGCTAGAGATGGACAGGGGGCTTCGAGGGAGCAGTACTTC. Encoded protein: CSARDGQGASREQYF.

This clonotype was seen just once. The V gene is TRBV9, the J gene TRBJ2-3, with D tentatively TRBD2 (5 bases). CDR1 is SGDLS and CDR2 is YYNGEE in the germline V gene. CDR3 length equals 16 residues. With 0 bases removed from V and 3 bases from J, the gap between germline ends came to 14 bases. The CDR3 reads CASSVEDVSGTDTQYF. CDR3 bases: TGTGCCAGCAGCGTAGAGGATGTCTCGGGGACAGATACGCAGTATTTT.

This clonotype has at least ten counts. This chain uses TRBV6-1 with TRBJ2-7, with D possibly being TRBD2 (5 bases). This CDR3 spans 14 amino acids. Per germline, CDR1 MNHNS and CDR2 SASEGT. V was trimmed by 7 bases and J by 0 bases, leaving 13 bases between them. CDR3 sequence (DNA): TGTGCCAGCAAGACGGGAAAGAGCTCCTACGAGCAGTACTTC. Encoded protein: CASKTGKSSYEQYF.

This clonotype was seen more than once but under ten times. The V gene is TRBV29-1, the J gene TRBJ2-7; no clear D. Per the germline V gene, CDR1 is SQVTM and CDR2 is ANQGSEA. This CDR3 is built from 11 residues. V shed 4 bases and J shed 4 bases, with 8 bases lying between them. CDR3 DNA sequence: TGCAGCGTTGTGGGCACATACGAGCAGTACTTC. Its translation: CSVVGTYEQYF.

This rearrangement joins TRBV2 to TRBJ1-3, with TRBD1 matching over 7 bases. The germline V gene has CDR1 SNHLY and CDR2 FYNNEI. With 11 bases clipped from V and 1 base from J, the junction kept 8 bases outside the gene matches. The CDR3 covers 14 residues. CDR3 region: CAGDREGSGNTIYF. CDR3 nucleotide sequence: TGTGCCGGAGACAGGGAGGGATCTGGAAACACCATATATTTT. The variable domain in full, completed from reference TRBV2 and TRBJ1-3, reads EPEVTQTPSHQVTQMGQEVILRCVPISNHLYFYWYRQILGQKVEFLVSFYNNEISEKSEIFDDQFSVERPDGSNFTLKIRSTKLEDSAMYFCAGDREGSGNTIYFGEGSWLTVV.

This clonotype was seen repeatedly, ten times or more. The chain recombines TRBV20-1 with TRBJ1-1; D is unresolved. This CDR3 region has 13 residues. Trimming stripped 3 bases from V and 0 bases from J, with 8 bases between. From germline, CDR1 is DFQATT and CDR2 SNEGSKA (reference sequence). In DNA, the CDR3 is TGCAGTGCTAGCAGAGCCGTGAACACTGAAGCTTTCTTT. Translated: CSASRAVNTEAFF.

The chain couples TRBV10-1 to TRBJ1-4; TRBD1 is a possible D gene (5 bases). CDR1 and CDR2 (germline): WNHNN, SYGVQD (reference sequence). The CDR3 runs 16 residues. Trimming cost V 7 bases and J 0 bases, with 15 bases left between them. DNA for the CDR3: TGCGCCAGCAATAAAGACAGAAAAGCAACTAATGAAAAACTGTTTTTT. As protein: CASNKDRKATNEKLFF.

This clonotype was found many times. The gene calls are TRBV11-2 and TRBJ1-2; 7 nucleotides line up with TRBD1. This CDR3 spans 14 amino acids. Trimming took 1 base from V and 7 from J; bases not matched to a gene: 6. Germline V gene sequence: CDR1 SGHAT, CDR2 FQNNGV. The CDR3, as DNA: TGTGCCAGCAGCTTAGTACTAGGGGGCGGTGGCTACACCTTC. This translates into CASSLVLGGGGYTF.

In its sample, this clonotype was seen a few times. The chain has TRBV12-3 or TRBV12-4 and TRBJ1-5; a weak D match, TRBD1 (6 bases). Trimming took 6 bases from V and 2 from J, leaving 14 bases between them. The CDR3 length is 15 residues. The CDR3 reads CASRPRGTGNQPQHF. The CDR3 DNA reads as TGTGCCAGCAGGCCCAGGGGAACTGGCAATCAGCCCCAGCATTTT.

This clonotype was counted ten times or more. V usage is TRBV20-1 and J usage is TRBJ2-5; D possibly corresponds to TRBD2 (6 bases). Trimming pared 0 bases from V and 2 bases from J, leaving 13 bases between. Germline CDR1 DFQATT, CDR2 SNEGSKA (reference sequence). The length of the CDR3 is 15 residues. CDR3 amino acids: CSARDVRGVQETQYF. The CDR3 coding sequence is TGCAGTGCTAGAGATGTCCGCGGGGTTCAAGAGACCCAGTACTTC.

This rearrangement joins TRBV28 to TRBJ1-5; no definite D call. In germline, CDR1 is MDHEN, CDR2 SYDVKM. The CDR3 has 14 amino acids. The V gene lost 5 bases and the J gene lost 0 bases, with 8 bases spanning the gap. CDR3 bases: TGTGCCAGCAGTGTGAGGTATAGCAATCAGCCCCAGCATTTT. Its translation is CASSVRYSNQPQHF.

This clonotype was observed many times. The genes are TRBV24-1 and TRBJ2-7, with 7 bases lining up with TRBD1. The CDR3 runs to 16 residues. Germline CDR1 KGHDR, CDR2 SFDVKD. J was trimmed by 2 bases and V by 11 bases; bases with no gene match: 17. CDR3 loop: CAIDRASILMTYEQYF. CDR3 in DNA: TGTGCCATTGACAGGGCGTCCATTCTAATGACCTACGAGCAGTACTTC.

The CDR3 here is CASSLGQGAPGANVLTF. In DNA, the CDR3 is TGCGCCAGCAGCCTGGGACAGGGGGCGCCGGGGGCCAACGTCCTGACTTTC. J is TRBJ2-6 and V is TRBV4-1; 12 bases line up with TRBD1. The CDR3 loop spans 17 amino acids. Trimming at V came to 4 bases and at J to 4 bases, leaving 5 bases not matched to a gene. Germline V gene lookup returns CDR1 MGHRA and CDR2 YSYEKL.

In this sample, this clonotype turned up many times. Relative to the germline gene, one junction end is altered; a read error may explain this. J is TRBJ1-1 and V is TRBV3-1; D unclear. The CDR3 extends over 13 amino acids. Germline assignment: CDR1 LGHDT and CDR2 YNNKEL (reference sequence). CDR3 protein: CASSQEATTEAFF. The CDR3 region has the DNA TGCGCCAGCAGCCAAGAGGCGACCACTGAAGCTTTCTTT.

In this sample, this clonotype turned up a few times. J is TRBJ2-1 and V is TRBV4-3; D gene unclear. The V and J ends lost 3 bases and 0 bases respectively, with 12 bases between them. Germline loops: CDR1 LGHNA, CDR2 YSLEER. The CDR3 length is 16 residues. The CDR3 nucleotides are TGCGCCAGCAGCCAGGTTTTTGAGCTCTCCTACAATGAGCAGTTCTTC. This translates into CASSQVFELSYNEQFF.

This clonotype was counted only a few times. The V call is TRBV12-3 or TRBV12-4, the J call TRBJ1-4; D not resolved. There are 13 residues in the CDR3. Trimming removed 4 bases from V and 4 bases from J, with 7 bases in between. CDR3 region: CASSSGSNEKLFF. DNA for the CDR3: TGTGCCAGCAGTTCGGGCAGTAATGAAAAACTGTTTTTT.

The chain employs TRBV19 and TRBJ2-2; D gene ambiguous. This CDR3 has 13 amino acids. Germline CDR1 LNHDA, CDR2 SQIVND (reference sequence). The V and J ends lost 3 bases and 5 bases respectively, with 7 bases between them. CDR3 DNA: TGTGCCAGTAGTATGATTGGTACCGGGGAGCTGTTTTTT. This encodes CASSMIGTGELFF.

In nucleotides, the CDR3 is TGTGCCAGCAGTGCCCGGGACAGTCGAGTAGGCGGCTACACCTTC. It specifies CASSARDSRVGGYTF. The chain has TRBV6-1 and TRBJ1-2; 7 bases line up with TRBD1. CDR1 MNHNS and CDR2 SASEGT come from the germline V gene. CDR3 length: 15 residues. Germline trimming cut 4 bases from V and 8 bases from J; bases unmatched to any gene: 13.

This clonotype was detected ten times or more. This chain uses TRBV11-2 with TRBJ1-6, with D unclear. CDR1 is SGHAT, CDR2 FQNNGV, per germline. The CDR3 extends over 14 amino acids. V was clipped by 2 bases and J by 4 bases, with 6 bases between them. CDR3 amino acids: CASSLPAYNSPLHF. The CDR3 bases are TGTGCCAGCAGCTTACCCGCATATAATTCACCCCTCCACTTT.

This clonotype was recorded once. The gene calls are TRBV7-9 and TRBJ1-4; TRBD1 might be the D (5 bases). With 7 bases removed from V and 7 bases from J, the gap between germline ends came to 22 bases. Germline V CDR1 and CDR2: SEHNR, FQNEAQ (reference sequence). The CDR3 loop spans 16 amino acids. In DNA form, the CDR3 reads TGTGCCAGCAACCCGGACACCGTCGGCGGAGGTGAAAAACTGTTTTTT. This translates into CASNPDTVGGGEKLFF. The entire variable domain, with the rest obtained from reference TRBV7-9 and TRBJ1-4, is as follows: DTGVSQNPRHKITKRGQNVTFRCDPISEHNRLYWYRQTLGQGPEFLTYFQNEAQLEKSRLLSDRFSAERPKGSFSTLEIQRTEQGDSAMYLCASNPDTVGGGEKLFFGSGTQLSVL.

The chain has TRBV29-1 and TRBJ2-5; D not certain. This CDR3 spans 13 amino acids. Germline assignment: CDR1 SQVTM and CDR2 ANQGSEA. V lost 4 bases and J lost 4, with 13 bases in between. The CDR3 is CSVVFGFGETQYF. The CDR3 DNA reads TGCAGCGTTGTTTTCGGCTTCGGAGAGACCCAGTACTTC.

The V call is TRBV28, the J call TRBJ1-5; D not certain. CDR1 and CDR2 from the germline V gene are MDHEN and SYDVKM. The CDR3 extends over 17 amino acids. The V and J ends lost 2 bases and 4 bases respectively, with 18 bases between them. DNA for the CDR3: TGTGCCAGCAGTTTAACTGCTTGGACGGCCCAAAATCAGCCCCAGCATTTT. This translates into CASSLTAWTAQNQPQHF.

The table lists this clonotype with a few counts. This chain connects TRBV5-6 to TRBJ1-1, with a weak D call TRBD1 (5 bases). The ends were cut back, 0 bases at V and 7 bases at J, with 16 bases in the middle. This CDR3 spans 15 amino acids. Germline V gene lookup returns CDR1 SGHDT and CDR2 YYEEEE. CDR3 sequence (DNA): TGTGCCAGCAGCTTGGTGTTTGCGGGGCTGGGTGAAGCTTTCTTT. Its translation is CASSLVFAGLGEAFF.

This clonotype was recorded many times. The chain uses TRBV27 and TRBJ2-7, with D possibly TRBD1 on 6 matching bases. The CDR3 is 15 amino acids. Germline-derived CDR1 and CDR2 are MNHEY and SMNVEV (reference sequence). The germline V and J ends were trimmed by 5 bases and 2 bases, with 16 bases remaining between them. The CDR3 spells CASSPGHKEPYEQYF. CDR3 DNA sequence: TGTGCCAGCAGTCCGGGACACAAGGAGCCCTACGAGCAGTACTTC.

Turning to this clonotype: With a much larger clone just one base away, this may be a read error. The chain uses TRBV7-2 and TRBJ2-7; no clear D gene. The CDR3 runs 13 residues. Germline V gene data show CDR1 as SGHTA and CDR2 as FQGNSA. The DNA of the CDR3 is TGTGCCAGCAGCTTAGCGGGCTACTACAAGCAGTACTTC. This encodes CASSLAGYYKQYF.